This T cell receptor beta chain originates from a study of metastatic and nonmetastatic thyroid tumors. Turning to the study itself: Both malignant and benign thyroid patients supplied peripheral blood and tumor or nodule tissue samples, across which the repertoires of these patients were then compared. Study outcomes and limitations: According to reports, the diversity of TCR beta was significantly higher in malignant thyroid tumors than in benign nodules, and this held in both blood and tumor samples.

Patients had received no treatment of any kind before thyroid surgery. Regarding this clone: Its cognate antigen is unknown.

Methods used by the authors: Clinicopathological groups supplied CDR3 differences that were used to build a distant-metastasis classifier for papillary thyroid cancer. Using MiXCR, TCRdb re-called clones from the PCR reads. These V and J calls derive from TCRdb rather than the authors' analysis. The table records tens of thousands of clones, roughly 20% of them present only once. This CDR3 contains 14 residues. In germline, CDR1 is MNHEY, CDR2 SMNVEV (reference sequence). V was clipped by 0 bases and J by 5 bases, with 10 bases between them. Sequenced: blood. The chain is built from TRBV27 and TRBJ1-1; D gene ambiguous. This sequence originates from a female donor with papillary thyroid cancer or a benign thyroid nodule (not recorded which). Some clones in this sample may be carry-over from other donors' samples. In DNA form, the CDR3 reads TGTGCCAGCAGTTTATCGCGGACGAGGACTGAAGCTTTCTTT. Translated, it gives CASSLSRTRTEAFF.